This entry lists 7 T cell receptor beta chains sequenced from one sample in a study of regulatory T cells in long-lasting Graves disease. Indicated time point: newly diagnosed GD, antithyroid drugs for less than 3 months. The TCR library was made from RNA extracted from PBMCs. Library construction for TCR beta used iRepertoire HTBI primers and Arm-PCR of CDR3 regions. TCRdb reprocessed the multiplex PCR reads with MiXCR, giving one entry per CDR3 protein. The sample holds 400,000 to 550,000 distinct CDR3 sequences; 15% to 20% are singletons and the top ten take around 23%. Separately, the same data were catalogued under a study of T cells in Graves' hyperthyroidism and ophthalmopathy.

This specimen was peripheral blood mononuclear cells (PBMCs), taken at new diagnosis, from a patient treated with antithyroid drugs. Receptor source: a woman aged 18-29 years with Graves disease.

Worth noting for this clonotype: One base away lies a much larger clone, so this may be a sequencing read error. The V call is TRBV3-1, the J call TRBJ2-1, with 7 bases that match TRBD2. This CDR3 comprises 14 residues. The V segment lost 4 bases and the J segment 10 bases; nucleotides outside the gene matches: 10. Germline lookup yields CDR1 LGHDT and CDR2 YNNKEL (reference sequence). The CDR3 here is CASSPAVGDYEQFF. In DNA form, the CDR3 reads TGTGCCAGCAGCCCAGCCGTAGGGGACTACGAGCAGTTCTTC.

This clonotype was found many times. The chain couples TRBV27 to TRBJ2-5; no reliable D call. This CDR3 comprises 15 residues. CDR1 and CDR2 (germline): MNHEY, SMNVEV (reference sequence). Trimming cost V 6 bases and J 2 bases, with 16 bases left between them. CDR3 sequence (DNA): TGTGCCAGCAGCAAACCCCCAGGCAATCAAGAGACCCAGTACTTC. Encoded protein: CASSKPPGNQETQYF.

The CDR3 region has the DNA TGCAGTGCGAGTTCCTTGGGACTAGCGGGAATGGTGACAGATACGCAGTATTTT. This translates into CSASSLGLAGMVTDTQYF. This sequence joins TRBV20-1 and TRBJ2-3; 13 bases match TRBD2. V lost 6 bases, J lost 3 bases, and 15 bases stayed unmatched. CDR3 length: 18 residues. Germline V CDR1 and CDR2: DFQATT, SNEGSKA (reference sequence).

This clonotype was recorded many times. V is TRBV7-8 and J is TRBJ2-3; unclear D gene. Trimming cost V 5 bases and J 0 bases, with 15 bases left between them. This CDR3 region has 16 residues. Per the germline V gene, CDR1 is SGHVS and CDR2 is FQNEAQ. CDR3 sequence: CASSPRTAPSTDTQYF. In nucleotides, the CDR3 is TGTGCCAGCAGCCCCCGGACGGCTCCTAGCACAGATACGCAGTATTTT.

This clonotype appeared many times. CDR3 residues: CASSPRGGSYEQYF. CDR3 sequence (DNA): TGTGCCAGCAGCCCCCGGGGGGGGTCCTACGAGCAGTACTTC. J is TRBJ2-7 and V is TRBV27; 8 bases line up with TRBD2. Per germline, CDR1 MNHEY and CDR2 SMNVEV (reference sequence). The trim removed 6 bases at V and 1 base at J, leaving 5 bases unmatched. CDR3 length: 14 amino acids.

This clonotype was counted at least ten times. One end of the junction fails to match germline, which may point to a read error. The chain links TRBV7-3 to TRBJ2-1, with 9 positions matching TRBD2. The CDR3 extends over 15 amino acids. Germline CDR1 SGHTA, CDR2 FQGTGA. This CDR3 is CAGSQTSGAYNEQFF. The DNA of the CDR3 is TGTGCCGGCAGCCAGACTAGCGGAGCCTACAATGAGCAGTTCTTC.

This clonotype was detected a few times. The chain recombines TRBV19 with TRBJ2-1, with TRBD2 identical over 7 bases. V shed 10 bases, J shed 2 bases, and the junction held 11 bases outside the gene matches. The length of the CDR3 is 15 residues. Germline V gives CDR1 LNHDA, CDR2 SQIVND (reference sequence). This chain's CDR3 is CATALGGSTYNEQFF. CDR3 nucleotides: TGTGCCACGGCCCTGGGCGGGAGTACCTACAATGAGCAGTTCTTC.